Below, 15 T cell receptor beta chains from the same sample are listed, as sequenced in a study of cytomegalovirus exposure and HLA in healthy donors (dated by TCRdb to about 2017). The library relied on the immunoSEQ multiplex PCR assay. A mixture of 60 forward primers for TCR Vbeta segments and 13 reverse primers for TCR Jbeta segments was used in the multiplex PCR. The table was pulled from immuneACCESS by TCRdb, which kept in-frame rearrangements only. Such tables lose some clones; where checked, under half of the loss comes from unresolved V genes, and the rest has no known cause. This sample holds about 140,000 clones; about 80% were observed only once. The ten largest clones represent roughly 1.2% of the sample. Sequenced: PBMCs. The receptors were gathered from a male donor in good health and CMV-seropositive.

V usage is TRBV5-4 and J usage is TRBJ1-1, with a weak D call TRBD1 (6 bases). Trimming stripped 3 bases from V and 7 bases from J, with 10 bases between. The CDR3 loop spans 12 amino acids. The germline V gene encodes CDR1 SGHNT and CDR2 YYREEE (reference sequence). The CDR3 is CASSSLGGEAFF. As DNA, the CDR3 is TGTGCCAGCAGCTCCCTAGGGGGTGAAGCTTTCTTT.

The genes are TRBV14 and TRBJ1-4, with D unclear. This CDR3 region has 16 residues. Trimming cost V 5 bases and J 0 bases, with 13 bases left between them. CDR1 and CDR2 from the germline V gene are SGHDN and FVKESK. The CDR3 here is CASSSGSDSTNEKLFF. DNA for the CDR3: TGTGCCAGCAGCTCCGGGTCCGATTCAACTAATGAAAAACTGTTTTTT.

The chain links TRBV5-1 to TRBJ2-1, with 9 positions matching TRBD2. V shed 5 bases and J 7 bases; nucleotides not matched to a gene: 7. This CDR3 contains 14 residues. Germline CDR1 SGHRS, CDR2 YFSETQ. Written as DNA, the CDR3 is TGCGCCAGCAGTAGTAGCGGGAGCGGGAATGAGCAGTTCTTC. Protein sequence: CASSSSGSGNEQFF.

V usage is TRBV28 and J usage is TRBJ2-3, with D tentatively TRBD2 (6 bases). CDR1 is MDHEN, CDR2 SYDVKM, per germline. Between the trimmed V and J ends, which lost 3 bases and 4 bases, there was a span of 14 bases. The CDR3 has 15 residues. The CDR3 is CASSFTLRGSDTQYF. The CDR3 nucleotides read TGTGCCAGCAGTTTTACCCTTCGGGGGTCAGATACGCAGTATTTT.

Written as DNA, the CDR3 is TGTGCCAGCAGTGTTCTTCCGGGACAGGGGACAAAGTACAATGAGCAGTTCTTC. Protein product: CASSVLPGQGTKYNEQFF. The chain joins TRBV6-4 to TRBJ2-1; 10 positions agree with TRBD1. The germline V gene has CDR1 MRHNA and CDR2 SNTAGT. This CDR3 comprises 18 residues. Trimming took 4 bases from V and 4 from J; bases not matched to a gene: 13.

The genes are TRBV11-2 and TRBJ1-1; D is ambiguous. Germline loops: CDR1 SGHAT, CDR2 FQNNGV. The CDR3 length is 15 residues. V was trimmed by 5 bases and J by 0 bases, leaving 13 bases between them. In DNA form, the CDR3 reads TGTGCCAGCAGCCTCGGGCCGGGGATGAACACTGAAGCTTTCTTT. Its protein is CASSLGPGMNTEAFF.

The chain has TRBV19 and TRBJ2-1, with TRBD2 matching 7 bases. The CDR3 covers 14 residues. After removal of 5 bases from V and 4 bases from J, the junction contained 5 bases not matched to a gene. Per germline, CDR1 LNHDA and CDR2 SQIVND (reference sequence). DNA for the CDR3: TGTGCCAGTAGTTGGGGGAGGGGATACAATGAGCAGTTCTTC. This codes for CASSWGRGYNEQFF.

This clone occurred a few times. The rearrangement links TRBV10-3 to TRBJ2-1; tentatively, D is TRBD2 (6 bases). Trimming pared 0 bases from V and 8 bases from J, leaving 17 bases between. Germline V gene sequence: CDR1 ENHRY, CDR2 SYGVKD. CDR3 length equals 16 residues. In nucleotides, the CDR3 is TGTGCCATCAGTGAGTCGATGGGGCGGGGTAACGATGAGCAGTTCTTC. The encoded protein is CAISESMGRGNDEQFF.

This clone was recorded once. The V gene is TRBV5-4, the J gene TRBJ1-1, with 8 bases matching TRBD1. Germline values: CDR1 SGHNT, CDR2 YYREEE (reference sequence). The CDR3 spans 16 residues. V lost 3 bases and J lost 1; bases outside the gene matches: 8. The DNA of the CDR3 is TGTGCCAGCAGCTCTACTGTCGGGACAGGGAACACTGAAGCTTTCTTT. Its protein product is CASSSTVGTGNTEAFF.

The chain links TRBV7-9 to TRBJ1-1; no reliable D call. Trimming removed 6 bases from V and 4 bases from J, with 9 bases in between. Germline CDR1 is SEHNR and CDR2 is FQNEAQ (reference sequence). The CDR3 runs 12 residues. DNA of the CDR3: TGTGCCAGCAGTCCAGGTGGCACTGAAGCTTTCTTT. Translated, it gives CASSPGGTEAFF.

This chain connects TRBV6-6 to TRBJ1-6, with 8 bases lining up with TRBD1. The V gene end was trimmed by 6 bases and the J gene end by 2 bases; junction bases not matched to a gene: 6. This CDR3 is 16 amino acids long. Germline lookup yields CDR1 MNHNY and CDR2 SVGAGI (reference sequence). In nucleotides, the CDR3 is TGTGCCAGCAGCCGTGACAGGGGCACCTATAATTCACCCCTCCACTTT. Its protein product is CASSRDRGTYNSPLHF.

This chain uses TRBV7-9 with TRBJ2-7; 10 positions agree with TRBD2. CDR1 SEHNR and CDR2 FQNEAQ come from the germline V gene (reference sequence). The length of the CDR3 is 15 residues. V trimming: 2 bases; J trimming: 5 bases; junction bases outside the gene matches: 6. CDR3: CASSLPAGGPHEQYF. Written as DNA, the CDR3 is TGTGCCAGCAGCTTACCAGCGGGAGGGCCCCACGAGCAGTACTTC.

CDR3 in DNA: TGCGCCAGCAGTGAATGGTCCGGACTAGCGGATACCTACGAGCAGTACTTC. Its protein product is CASSEWSGLADTYEQYF. The V gene is TRBV10-2, the J gene TRBJ2-7, with 10 bases matching TRBD2. Germline CDR1 and CDR2: WSHSY and SAAADI. V lost 3 bases, J lost 2 bases, and 10 bases stayed unmatched. This CDR3 has 17 residues.

As DNA, the CDR3 is TGTGCCAGCAGTTTACGCAGGGCCCTGATCGGGGGTGGTTTAGAGACCCAGTACTTC. It translates to CASSLRRALIGGGLETQYF. V is TRBV28 and J is TRBJ2-5; TRBD2 might be the D (6 bases). The CDR3 totals 19 residues. Trimming cost V 2 bases and J 4 bases, with 26 bases left between them. Germline values: CDR1 MDHEN, CDR2 SYDVKM.

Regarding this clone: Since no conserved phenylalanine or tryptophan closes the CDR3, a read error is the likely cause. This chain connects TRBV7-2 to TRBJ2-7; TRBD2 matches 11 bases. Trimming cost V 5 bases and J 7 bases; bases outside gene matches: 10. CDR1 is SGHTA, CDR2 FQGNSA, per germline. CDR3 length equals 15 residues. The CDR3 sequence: CASSRRLAGSGEQYL. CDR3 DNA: TGTGCCAGCAGCCGACGACTAGCGGGATCGGGAGAGCAGTACCTC.